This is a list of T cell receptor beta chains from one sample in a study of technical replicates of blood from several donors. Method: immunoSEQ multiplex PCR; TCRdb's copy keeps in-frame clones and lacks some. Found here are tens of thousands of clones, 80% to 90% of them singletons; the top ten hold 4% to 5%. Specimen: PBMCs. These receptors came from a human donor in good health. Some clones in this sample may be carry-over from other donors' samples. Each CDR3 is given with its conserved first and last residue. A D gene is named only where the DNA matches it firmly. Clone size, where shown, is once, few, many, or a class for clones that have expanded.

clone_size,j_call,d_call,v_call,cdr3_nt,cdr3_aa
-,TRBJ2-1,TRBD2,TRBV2,TGTGCCAGCAGTTTCAGCGGGGGCGATTACTACAATGAGCAGTTCTTC,CASSFSGGDYYNEQFF
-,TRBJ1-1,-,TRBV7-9,TGTGCCAGCAGCTTAGGTCCGGGACACCACAAAGGGAGCACTGAAGCTTTCTTT,CASSLGPGHHKGSTEAFF
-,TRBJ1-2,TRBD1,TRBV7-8,TGTGCCAGCAGCTTTATGGGACAGCACTATGGCTACACCTTC,CASSFMGQHYGYTF
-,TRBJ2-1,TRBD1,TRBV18,TGTGCCAGCTCACCGGAACAGGGGGCGTTCAATGAGCAGTTCTTC,CASSPEQGAFNEQFF
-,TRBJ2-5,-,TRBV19,TGTGCCAGTAGCTCAGGGCAGACCCAGTACTTC,CASSSGQTQYF
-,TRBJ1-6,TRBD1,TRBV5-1,TGCGCCACCGCACCGGGACAGCCCAATTCACCCCTCCACTTT,CATAPGQPNSPLHF
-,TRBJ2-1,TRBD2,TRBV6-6,TGTGCCAGCAGCCGACTAGCGGGAGGCTACAATGAGCAGTTCTTC,CASSRLAGGYNEQFF
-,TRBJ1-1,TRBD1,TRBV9,TGTGCCAGCAGCTCCCGACAGGGCGGAGGTGGGGCCACTGAAGCTTTCTTT,CASSSRQGGGGATEAFF
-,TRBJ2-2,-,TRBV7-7,TGTGCCAGCAGCCGACTTTTGAACACCGGGGAGCTGTTTTTT,CASSRLLNTGELFF
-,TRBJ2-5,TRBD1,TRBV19,TGTGCCAGTAGTATAGCGGGGACAGGGGAAGAGACCCAGTACTTC,CASSIAGTGEETQYF
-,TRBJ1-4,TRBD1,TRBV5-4,TGTGCCAGCAGCCGAGACAGGGGAAGTGAAAAACTGTTTTTT,CASSRDRGSEKLFF
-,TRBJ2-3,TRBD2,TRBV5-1,TGCGCCAGCACCTCGGGAGCGGGGGGGCTGTCGGCAGATACGCAGTATTTT,CASTSGAGGLSADTQYF
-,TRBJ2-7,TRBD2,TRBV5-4,TGTGCCAGCAGCACAACTAGCGGGAGTCTCGAGCAGTACTTC,CASSTTSGSLEQYF
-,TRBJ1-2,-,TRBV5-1,TGCGCCAGCAGCTTGGACAATACCCCCCCCTACTATGGCTACACCTTC,CASSLDNTPPYYGYTF
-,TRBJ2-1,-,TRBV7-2,TGTGCCAGCAGCTTATTGTTCACAGGTGAGCAGTTCTTC,CASSLLFTGEQFF
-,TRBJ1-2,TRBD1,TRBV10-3,TGTGCCATCAGTGACGCAAGTAATGACAGGGGAGGAAGGGGCTACACCTTC,CAISDASNDRGGRGYTF
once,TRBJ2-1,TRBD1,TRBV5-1,TGCGCCAGCAGCAACAGGGGTTACAATGAGCAGTTCTTC,CASSNRGYNEQFF
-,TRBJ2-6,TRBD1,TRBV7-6,TGTGCCAGCAGCTTAACTATGACAGGGCAGGGGGCCAACGTCCTGACTTTC,CASSLTMTGQGANVLTF
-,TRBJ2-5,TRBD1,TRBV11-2,TGTGCCAGCAGCCTACAGGGGTGGGGAGAGACCCAGTACTTC,CASSLQGWGETQYF
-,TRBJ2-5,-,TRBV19,TGTGCCAGTAGTATTGGTTCCTCTGTGGGGCACCAAGAGACCCAGTACTTC,CASSIGSSVGHQETQYF
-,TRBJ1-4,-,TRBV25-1,TGTGCCAGCAGTGAATACAGGGTAGAGGCTTATAATGAAAAACTGTTTTTT,CASSEYRVEAYNEKLFF
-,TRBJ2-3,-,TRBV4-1,TGCGCCAGCAGCCAAGTTAATCTAGTTAGCGCAGATACGCAGTATTTT,CASSQVNLVSADTQYF
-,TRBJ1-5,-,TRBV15,TGTGCCACCAGCAGCCACCTGGAGGCTCAGCCCCAGCATTTT,CATSSHLEAQPQHF
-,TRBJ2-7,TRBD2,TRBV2,TGTGCCAGCAGTGCCGGAGCGGGAGGCGACGAGCAGTACTTC,CASSAGAGGDEQYF
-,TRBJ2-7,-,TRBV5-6,TGTGCCAGCAGCCCTTGGGGCGGACGGGAGAACGAGCAGTACTTC,CASSPWGGRENEQYF
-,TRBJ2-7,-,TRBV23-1,TGCGCCAGCAGTCAACCATCGACAGGAATGGACTACGAGCAGTACTTC,CASSQPSTGMDYEQYF
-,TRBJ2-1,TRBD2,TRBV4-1,TGCGCCAGCAGTTATACCGGACTAGCGGGAGGGAATGAGCAGTTCTTC,CASSYTGLAGGNEQFF
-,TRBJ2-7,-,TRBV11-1,TGTGCCAGCAGCTTCGACAGCTCCTACGAGCAGTACTTC,CASSFDSSYEQYF
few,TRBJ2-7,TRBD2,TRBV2,TGTGCCAGCAGTGTGGGGAGGGGAGAGTACGAGCAGTACTTC,CASSVGRGEYEQYF
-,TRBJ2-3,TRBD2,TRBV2,TGTGCCAGCAGTGAAATTAGCGGGGACACAGATACGCAGTATTTT,CASSEISGDTDTQYF
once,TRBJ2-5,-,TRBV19,TGTGCCAGTAGTAAAGGGCCAGCGGGAGAGACCCAGTACTTC,CASSKGPAGETQYF
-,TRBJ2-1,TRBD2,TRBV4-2,TGTGCCAGCAGCCAAGAAGCGGGGGGCCGTTACAATGAGCAGTTCTTC,CASSQEAGGRYNEQFF
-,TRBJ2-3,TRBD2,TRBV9,TGTGCCAGCAGCGTAGTGGGGGGGACTAGCGGGCCGGATACGCAGTATTTT,CASSVVGGTSGPDTQYF
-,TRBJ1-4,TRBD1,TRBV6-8,TGTGCCAACCCCCGGGACAGGGGTGATGAAAAACTGTTTTTT,CANPRDRGDEKLFF
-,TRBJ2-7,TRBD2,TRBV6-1,TGTGCCAGCAGGGCCTGGACTAGCGGGAGTGACGAGCAGTACTTC,CASRAWTSGSDEQYF
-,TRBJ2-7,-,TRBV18,TGTGCCAGCTCACCAGGGGACAGCGGGGGCGAGCAGTACTTC,CASSPGDSGGEQYF
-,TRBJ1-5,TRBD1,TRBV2,TGTGCCAGCGGGGAACAGGGGGATAGCAATCAGCCCCAGCATTTT,CASGEQGDSNQPQHF
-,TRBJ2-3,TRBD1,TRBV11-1,TGTGCCAGCAGCCCCTACGGACAGGGGGCCGGTGATACGCAGTATTTT,CASSPYGQGAGDTQYF
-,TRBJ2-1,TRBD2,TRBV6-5,TGTGCCAGCAGTCCGCCGGGGGGGGATGAGCAGTTCTTC,CASSPPGGDEQFF
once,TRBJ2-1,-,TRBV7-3,TGTGCCAGCAGCTTATCTTGGGCCCCCAATGAGCAGTTCTTC,CASSLSWAPNEQFF
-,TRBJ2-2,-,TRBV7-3,TGTGCCAGCAGCGGGCAGGGTACCGGGGAGCTGTTTTTT,CASSGQGTGELFF
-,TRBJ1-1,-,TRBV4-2,TGTGCCAGCACGAGGGGGGGTGACACTGAAGCTTTCTTT,CASTRGGDTEAFF
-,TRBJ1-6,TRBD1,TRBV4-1,TGCGCCAGCAGCCAGGCGGGACAGGGAACCCTCCACTTT,CASSQAGQGTLHF
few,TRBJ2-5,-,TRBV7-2,TGTGCCAGCAGCCCGAGGGGTAGCGGTGGGGAGACCCAGTACTTC,CASSPRGSGGETQYF
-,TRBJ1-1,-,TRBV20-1,TGCAGTGCCAGGCCAGGGCTTGAAGCTTTCTTT,CSARPGLEAFF
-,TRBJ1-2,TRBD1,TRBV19,TGTGCCAGTAGAGAGACAGGGGGCACCTATGGCTACACCTTC,CASRETGGTYGYTF